The rows below give T cell receptor beta chains drawn from one sample of a study of patients and donors after allogeneic stem cell transplantation. MiXCR, applied by TCRdb to the RT-PCR reads, yields one record per CDR3 protein. The table includes over 130,000 distinct CDR3 sequences, over 30% detected once. The sample comprised blood, either unsorted or a sorted T cell fraction (not recorded which). Receptors originate from a human donor who was either an allogeneic HSCT recipient or a stem cell or donor lymphocyte infusion donor (not recorded which). It is not recorded whose cells these are; they may come from a transplant donor. Both conserved end residues are part of each CDR3. D genes are given only for firm matches. Clone size is given for some rows only: seen once, a few or many times, or a class if the clone is expanded.

V gene: TRBV6-6; clone size: -; D gene: TRBD1; J gene: TRBJ2-3; CDR3 DNA: TGTGCCAGCAGCCCGGGCAGGGGGCGAAATACGCAGTATTTT; CDR3 protein: CASSPGRGRNTQYF
V gene: TRBV10-3; clone size: -; D gene: TRBD1; J gene: TRBJ1-2; CDR3 DNA: TGTGCCATCAGGGGACAATTGGACAGGGTCCACGGCTACACCTTC; CDR3 protein: CAIRGQLDRVHGYTF
V gene: TRBV6-2/TRBV6-3; clone size: -; D gene: -; J gene: TRBJ1-5; CDR3 DNA: TGTGCCAGCACCCTTGCTGGGGTCGTCCAGCCCCAGCATTTT; CDR3 protein: CASTLAGVVQPQHF
V gene: TRBV9; clone size: few; D gene: TRBD1; J gene: TRBJ1-4; CDR3 DNA: TGTGCCAGCAGCGCGACAGGGGGGAATGAAAAACTGTTTTTT; CDR3 protein: CASSATGGNEKLFF
V gene: TRBV10-3; clone size: -; D gene: TRBD2; J gene: TRBJ2-3; CDR3 DNA: TGTGCCATCAGTGTAGCGGGGGGTAGCACAGATACGCAGTATTTT; CDR3 protein: CAISVAGGSTDTQYF
V gene: TRBV20-1; clone size: -; D gene: -; J gene: TRBJ2-7; CDR3 DNA: TGCAGTGCTACGGACCGATGGGTGGAGCAGTACTTC; CDR3 protein: CSATDRWVEQYF
V gene: TRBV6-2/TRBV6-3; clone size: -; D gene: -; J gene: TRBJ1-3; CDR3 DNA: TGTGCCAGCACCGTTGGGAGCCGCTCTGGAAACACCATATATTTT; CDR3 protein: CASTVGSRSGNTIYF
V gene: TRBV4-2; clone size: -; D gene: -; J gene: TRBJ2-2; CDR3 DNA: TGTGCCAGCAGCCCTCCCTCGGGGGGCGGACCCGGGGAGCTGTTTTTT; CDR3 protein: CASSPPSGGGPGELFF
V gene: TRBV5-1; clone size: -; D gene: -; J gene: TRBJ1-4; CDR3 DNA: TGCGCCAGCAGCAACGATCGAGTGGGAACTAATGAAAAACTGTTTTTT; CDR3 protein: CASSNDRVGTNEKLFF
V gene: TRBV20-1; clone size: -; D gene: -; J gene: TRBJ1-1; CDR3 DNA: TGCAGTGCTAGTGGGGACCCGAACGGGGTCTCTGAAGCTTTCTTT; CDR3 protein: CSASGDPNGVSEAFF
V gene: TRBV4-3; clone size: few; D gene: TRBD1; J gene: TRBJ2-7; CDR3 DNA: TGCGCCAGCAGCCAAGGGACAGGCGACCTCTACGAGCAGTACTTC; CDR3 protein: CASSQGTGDLYEQYF